This T cell receptor beta chain is drawn from a study of shared clonotypes between healthy human individuals. Every subset's genomic DNA went evenly onto several immunoSEQ plates. How the authors handled the data: ImmunoSEQ only sent back junction sequences with no quality scores, so filtering was done differently. The table came from immunoSEQ multiplex PCR; TCRdb's copy has only in-frame clones and leaves some out. V and J calls plus clone size are reproduced from that table; the DNA served to infer D and trimming. The table lists under 2,500,000 clones, 90% to 96% of them singletons. Per germline, CDR1 ENHRY and CDR2 SYGVKD. This CDR3 has 16 residues. Between the trimmed V and J ends, which lost 0 bases and 3 bases, there was a span of 13 bases.

The rearrangement joins TRBV10-3 to TRBJ2-3; D may be TRBD1 or TRBD2 (5 bases each). Sequencing used naive CD4+ T cells sorted from blood. The subset was: CD45RA+ positively selected. This TCR derives from a man aged 18 to 30 in good health. The CDR3, as DNA: TGTGCCATCAGTGAGTCAGAGGGGAAGGGGACAGATACGCAGTATTTT. It is translated as CAISESEGKGTDTQYF.